What follows is one T cell receptor (beta chain) and its context. Germline loops: CDR1 MGHRA, CDR2 YSYEKL. V shed 3 bases and J 5 bases; nucleotides not matched to a gene: 2. The length of the CDR3 is 13 residues. The authors obtained PBMCs from roughly 9.7 ml of fresh peripheral blood. TCR beta CDR3 regions were amplified from RNA. First-round RT-PCR with HTBI primers amplified the TCR CDR3 region. MiXCR, applied by TCRdb to the multiplex PCR reads, yields one record per CDR3 protein. The sample has hundreds of thousands of distinct CDR3 sequences; roughly 14% are singletons. The data are from a study of T cells in Graves' hyperthyroidism and ophthalmopathy.

The specimen sequenced was blood. The chain is built from TRBV4-1 and TRBJ2-3, with 7 bases fitting TRBD1. The source of this sequence is a man aged 18 to 30 with Graves' ophthalmopathy. The CDR3 reads CASSHTGEDTQYF. CDR3 DNA: TGCGCCAGCAGCCACACAGGGGAAGATACGCAGTATTTT.